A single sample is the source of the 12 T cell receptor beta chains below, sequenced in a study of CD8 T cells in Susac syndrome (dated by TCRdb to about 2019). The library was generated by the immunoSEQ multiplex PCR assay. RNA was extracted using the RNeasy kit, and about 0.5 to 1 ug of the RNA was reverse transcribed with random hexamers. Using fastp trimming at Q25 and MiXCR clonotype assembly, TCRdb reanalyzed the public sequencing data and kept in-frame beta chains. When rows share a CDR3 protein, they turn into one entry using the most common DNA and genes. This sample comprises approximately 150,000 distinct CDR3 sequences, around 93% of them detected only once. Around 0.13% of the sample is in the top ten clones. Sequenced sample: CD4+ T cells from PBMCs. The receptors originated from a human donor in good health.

The CDR3 sequence: CASSFPPGTGGLEGYTF. The DNA for the CDR3 is TGCGCCAGCAGCTTTCCTCCCGGGACAGGGGGGCTTGAGGGCTACACCTTC. The chain combines TRBV4-1 with TRBJ1-2; TRBD1 matches 11 bases. The CDR3 totals 17 residues. Germline CDR1 MGHRA, CDR2 YSYEKL. With V trimmed by 5 bases and J by 8 bases, 16 bases remained unmatched.

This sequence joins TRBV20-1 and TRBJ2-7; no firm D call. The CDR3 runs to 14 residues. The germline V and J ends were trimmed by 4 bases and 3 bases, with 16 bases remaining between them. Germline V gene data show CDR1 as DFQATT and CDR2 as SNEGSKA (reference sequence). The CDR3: CSAINSRFFYEQYF. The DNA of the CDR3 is TGCAGTGCTATCAACTCACGGTTCTTCTACGAGCAGTACTTC.

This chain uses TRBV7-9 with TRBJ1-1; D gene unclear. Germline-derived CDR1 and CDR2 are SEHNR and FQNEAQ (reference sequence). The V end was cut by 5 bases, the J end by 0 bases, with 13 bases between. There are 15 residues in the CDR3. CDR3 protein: CASSPFVGVNTEAFF. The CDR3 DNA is TGTGCCAGCAGCCCCTTCGTGGGAGTGAACACTGAAGCTTTCTTT.

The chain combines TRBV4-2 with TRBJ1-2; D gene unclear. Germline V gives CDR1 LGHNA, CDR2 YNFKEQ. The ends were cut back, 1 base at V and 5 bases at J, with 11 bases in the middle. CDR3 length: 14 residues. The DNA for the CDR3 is TGTGCCAGCAGCCAAGGGTCCGACGTATATGGCTACACCTTC. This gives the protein CASSQGSDVYGYTF.

In DNA, the CDR3 is TGTGCCAGTCCAGAGGGGGACGAGCAGTACTTC. It translates to CASPEGDEQYF. The chain couples TRBV7-9 to TRBJ2-7, with D possibly matching TRBD1 (6 bases). There are 11 residues in the CDR3. Trimming cost V 9 bases and J 5 bases, with 11 bases left between them. Germline-derived CDR1 and CDR2 are SEHNR and FQNEAQ (reference sequence).

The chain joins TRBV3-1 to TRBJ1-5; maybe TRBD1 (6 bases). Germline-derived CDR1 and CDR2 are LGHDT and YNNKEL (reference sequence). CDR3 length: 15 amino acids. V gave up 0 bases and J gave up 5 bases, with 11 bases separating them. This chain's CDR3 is CASSQDGGADQPQHF. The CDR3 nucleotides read TGTGCCAGCAGCCAAGACGGGGGCGCGGATCAGCCCCAGCATTTT. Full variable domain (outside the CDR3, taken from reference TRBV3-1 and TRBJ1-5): DTAVSQTPKYLVTQMGNDKSIKCEQNLGHDTMYWYKQDSKKFLKIMFSYNNKELIINETVPNRFSPKSPDKAHLNLHINSLELGDSAVYFCASSQDGGADQPQHFGDGTRLSIL.

CDR3 DNA: TGTGCCAGCAGCTCACCCGGATCAACTGGGGCCAACGTCCTGACTTTC. As protein: CASSSPGSTGANVLTF. The chain is built from TRBV5-6 and TRBJ2-6; no clear D. CDR1 is SGHDT and CDR2 is YYEEEE in the germline V gene. CDR3 size: 16 residues. The ends were cut back, 3 bases at V and 2 bases at J, with 12 bases in the middle.

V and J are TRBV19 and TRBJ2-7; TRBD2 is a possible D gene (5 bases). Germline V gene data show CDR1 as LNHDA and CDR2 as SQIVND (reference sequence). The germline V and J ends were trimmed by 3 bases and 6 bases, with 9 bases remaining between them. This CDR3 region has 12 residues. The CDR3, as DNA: TGTGCCAGTAGTATGTGGGCGGGCGAGCAGTACTTC. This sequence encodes CASSMWAGEQYF.

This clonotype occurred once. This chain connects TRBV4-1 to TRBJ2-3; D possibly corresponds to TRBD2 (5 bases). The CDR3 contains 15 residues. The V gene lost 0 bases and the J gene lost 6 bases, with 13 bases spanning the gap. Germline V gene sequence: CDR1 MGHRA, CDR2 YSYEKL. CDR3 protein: CASSQEWPERDTQYF. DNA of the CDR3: TGCGCCAGCAGCCAAGAATGGCCCGAGCGGGATACGCAGTATTTT.

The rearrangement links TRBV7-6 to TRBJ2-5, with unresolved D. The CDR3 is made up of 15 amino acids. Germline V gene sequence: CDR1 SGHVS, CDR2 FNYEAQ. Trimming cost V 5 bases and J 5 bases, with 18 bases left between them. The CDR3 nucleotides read TGTGCCAGCAGCCCCCGACCAGCCCAAATGGAGACCCAGTACTTC. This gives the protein CASSPRPAQMETQYF.

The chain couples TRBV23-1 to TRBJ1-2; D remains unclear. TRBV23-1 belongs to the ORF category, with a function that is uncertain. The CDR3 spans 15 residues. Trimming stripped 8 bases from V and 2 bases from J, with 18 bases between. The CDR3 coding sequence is TGCGCCAGCTTAACCTCTCTGCGGCGGAACTATGGCTACACCTTC. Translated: CASLTSLRRNYGYTF.

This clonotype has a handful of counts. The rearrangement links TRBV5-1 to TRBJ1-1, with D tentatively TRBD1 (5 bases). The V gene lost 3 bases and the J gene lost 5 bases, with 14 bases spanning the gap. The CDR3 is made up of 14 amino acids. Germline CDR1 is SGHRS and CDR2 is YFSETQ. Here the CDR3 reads CASSSTLEGTEAFF. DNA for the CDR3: TGCGCCAGCAGCTCTACCCTGGAGGGGACTGAAGCTTTCTTT. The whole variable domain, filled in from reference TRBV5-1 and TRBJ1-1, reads KAGVTQTPRYLIKTRGQQVTLSCSPISGHRSVSWYQQTPGQGLQFLFEYFSETQRNKGNFPGRFSGRQFSNSRSEMNVSTLELGDSALYLCASSSTLEGTEAFFGQGTRLTVV.